The sequence of this T cell receptor beta chain was determined in a study of T cell changes during pregnancy in multiple sclerosis. V lost 8 bases to trimming and J lost 5 bases; unmatched junction nucleotides: 4. The CDR3 is 13 residues long. Germline CDR1 and CDR2: MGHRA and YSYEKL. Here immunoSEQ multiplex PCR was the method, and the copy in TCRdb shows in-frame clones only, minus some. The data show about 68,000 clones, with roughly nine tenths seen just once and 1.5% held by the top ten. Sequences were derived from peripheral blood, sampled in the third trimester of pregnancy. V usage is TRBV4-1 and J usage is TRBJ2-1, with TRBD1 matching 9 bases. The origin of this receptor is a female donor with multiple sclerosis, enrolled in a pregnancy study. The CDR3: CASRDRENNEQFF. The CDR3 coding sequence is TGCGCCAGCCGGGACAGGGAGAACAATGAGCAGTTCTTC.